The entry below gives a single TCR beta chain sequence along with its context. Measured with immunoSEQ multiplex PCR; TCRdb has only the in-frame clones, and not every one. The data hold about 300,000 clones, with around 89% observed a single time. The data were taken from a study of blood T cell repertoires in COVID-19. Across the study: Specimens from acute and convalescent COVID-19 originated in the United States, Italy and Spain. The analysed material was cDNA or gDNA that came from T cells, B-cell-depleted T cells, or PBMCs.

The CDR3 sequence is 17 residues long. Trimming took 0 bases from V and 1 from J, leaving 16 bases between them. CDR1 and CDR2 from the germline V gene are SGHDT and YYEEEE. The sample was peripheral blood. The chain combines TRBV5-6 with TRBJ2-5; possibly TRBD1 for D (6 bases). The source of this sequence is a man younger than 35 who had recovered from COVID-19. CDR3 in amino acids: CASSLAVDSKGQETQYF. The CDR3 DNA reads as TGTGCCAGCAGCTTGGCGGTGGACAGCAAAGGCCAAGAGACCCAGTACTTC.